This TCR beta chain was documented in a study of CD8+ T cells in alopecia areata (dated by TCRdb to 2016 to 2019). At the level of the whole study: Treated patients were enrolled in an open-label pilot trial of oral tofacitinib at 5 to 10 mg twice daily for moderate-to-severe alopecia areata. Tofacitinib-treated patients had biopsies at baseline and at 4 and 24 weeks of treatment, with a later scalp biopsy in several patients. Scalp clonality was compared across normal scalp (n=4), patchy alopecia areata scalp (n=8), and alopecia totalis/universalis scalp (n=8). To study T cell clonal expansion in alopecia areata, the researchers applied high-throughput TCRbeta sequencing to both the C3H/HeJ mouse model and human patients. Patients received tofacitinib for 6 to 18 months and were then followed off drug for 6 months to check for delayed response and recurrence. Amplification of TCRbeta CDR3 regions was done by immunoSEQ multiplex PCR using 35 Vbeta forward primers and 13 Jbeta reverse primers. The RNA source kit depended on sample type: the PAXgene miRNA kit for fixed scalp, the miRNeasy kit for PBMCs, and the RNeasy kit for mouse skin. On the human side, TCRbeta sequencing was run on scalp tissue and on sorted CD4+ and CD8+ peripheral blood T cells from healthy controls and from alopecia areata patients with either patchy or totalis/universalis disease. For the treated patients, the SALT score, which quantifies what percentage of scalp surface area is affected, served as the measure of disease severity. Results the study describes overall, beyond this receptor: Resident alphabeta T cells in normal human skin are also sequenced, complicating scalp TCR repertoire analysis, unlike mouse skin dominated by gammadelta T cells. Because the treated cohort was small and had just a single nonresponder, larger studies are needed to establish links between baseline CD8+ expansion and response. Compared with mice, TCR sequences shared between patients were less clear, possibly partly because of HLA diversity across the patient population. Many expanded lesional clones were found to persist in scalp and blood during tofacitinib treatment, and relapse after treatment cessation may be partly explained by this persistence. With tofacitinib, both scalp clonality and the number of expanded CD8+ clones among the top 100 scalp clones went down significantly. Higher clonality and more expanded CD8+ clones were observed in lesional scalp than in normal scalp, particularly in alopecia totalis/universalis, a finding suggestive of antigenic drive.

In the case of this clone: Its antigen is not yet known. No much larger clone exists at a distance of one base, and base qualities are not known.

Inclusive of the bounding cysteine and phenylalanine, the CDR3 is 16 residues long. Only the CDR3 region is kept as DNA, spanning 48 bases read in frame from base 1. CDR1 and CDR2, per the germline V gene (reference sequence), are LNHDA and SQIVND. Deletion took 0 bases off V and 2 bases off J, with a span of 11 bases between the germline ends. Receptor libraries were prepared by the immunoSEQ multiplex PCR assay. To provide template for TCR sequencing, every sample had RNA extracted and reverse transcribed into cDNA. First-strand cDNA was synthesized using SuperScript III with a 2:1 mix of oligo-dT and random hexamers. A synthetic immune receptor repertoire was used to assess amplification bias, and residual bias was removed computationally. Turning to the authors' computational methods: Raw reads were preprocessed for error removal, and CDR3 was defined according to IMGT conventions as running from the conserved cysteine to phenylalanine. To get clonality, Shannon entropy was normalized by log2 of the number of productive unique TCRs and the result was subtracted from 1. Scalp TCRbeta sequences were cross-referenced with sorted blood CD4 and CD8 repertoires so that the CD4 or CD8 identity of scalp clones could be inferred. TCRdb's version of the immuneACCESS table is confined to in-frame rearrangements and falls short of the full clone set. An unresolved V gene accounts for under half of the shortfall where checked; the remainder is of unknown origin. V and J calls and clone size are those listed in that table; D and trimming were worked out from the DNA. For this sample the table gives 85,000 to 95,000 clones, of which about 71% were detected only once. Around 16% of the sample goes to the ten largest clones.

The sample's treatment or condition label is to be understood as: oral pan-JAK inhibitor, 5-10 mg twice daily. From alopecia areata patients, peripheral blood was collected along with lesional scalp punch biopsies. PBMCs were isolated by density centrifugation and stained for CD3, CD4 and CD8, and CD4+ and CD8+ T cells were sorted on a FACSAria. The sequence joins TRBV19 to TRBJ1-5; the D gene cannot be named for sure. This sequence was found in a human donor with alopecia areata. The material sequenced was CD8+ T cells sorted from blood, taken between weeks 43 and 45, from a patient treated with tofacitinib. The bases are TGTGCCAGTAGTATAGAGGCAAGACGCGGCAATCAGCCCCAGCATTTT. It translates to CASSIEARRGNQPQHF. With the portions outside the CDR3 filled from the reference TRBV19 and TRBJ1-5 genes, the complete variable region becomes DGGITQSPKYLFRKEGQNVTLSCEQNLNHDAMYWYRQDPGQGLRLIYYSQIVNDFQKGDIAEGYSVSREKKESFPLTVTSAQKNPTAFYLCASSIEARRGNQPQHFGDGTRLSIL.